Shown below are 25 T cell receptor beta chains from a single sample sequenced in a study of T cells expressing NK-cell markers. TCRdb reprocessed the 5' RACE reads and keeps a single row for each CDR3 protein, giving no DNA. Its listing shows 150,000 to 180,000 distinct CDR3 sequences. The specimen sequenced was blood T cells: a sorted CD56 or NKG2C T cell subset, CD4+ or CD8+ T cells, or bulk PBMC T cells (not recorded which). The receptors derive from a woman in her fifties or sixties in good health.

This rearrangement joins TRBV3-1 to TRBJ2-2; there is no DNA to check the TCRdb D call of TRBD2. This CDR3 spans 16 amino acids. Germline V gene data show CDR1 as LGHDT and CDR2 as YNNKEL (reference sequence). This CDR3 is CASSQISGSDTGELFF.

The chain has TRBV15 and TRBJ2-1. The CDR3 contains 12 residues. Per germline, CDR1 LNHNV and CDR2 YYDKDF (reference sequence). This CDR3 is CATSRDRNEQFF.

The chain combines TRBV5-1 with TRBJ2-1; TCRdb gives TRBD2 as the D gene, but with no DNA this cannot be confirmed. The CDR3 sequence is 17 residues long. Germline V gene sequence: CDR1 SGHRS, CDR2 YFSETQ. The CDR3 protein is CASSLGGLAGIYNEQFF.

V and J are TRBV4-1 and TRBJ2-5; absent DNA, TCRdb's TRBD2 call cannot be checked. Germline V gene lookup returns CDR1 MGHRA and CDR2 YSYEKL. The CDR3 is 16 amino acids. Here the CDR3 reads CASSQVSSGDQETQYF.

The genes are TRBV10-1 and TRBJ2-2; the D call of TRBD2 rests on TCRdb alone, since no DNA is present to check it. Germline V lookup: CDR1 WNHNN, CDR2 SYGVQD (reference sequence). The CDR3 totals 13 residues. CDR3 protein: CASGGFGAGELFF.

The chain carries TRBV10-3 and TRBJ2-7. Germline V lookup: CDR1 ENHRY, CDR2 SYGVKD. The CDR3 spans 14 residues. CDR3 amino acids: CAISSGAHNYEQYF.

This chain uses TRBV24-1 with TRBJ1-5. The CDR3 covers 17 residues. The germline V gene encodes CDR1 KGHDR and CDR2 SFDVKD. This CDR3 is CATSDVDSGGGSQPQHF.

V usage is TRBV11-2 and J usage is TRBJ2-2; TCRdb designates TRBD1, a call that cannot be tested without DNA. Germline V gene lookup returns CDR1 SGHAT and CDR2 FQNNGV. The CDR3 is 15 residues long. The CDR3 reads CASSSWTDGSGELFF.

The chain links TRBV3-1 to TRBJ1-2; TCRdb's D call, TRBD1, is unchecked because there is no DNA. The CDR3 sequence is 14 residues long. The germline V gene has CDR1 LGHDT and CDR2 YNNKEL (reference sequence). CDR3 in amino acids: CASSEGGSVYGYTF. Drawing the rest from reference TRBV3-1 and TRBJ1-2, the complete variable domain is DTAVSQTPKYLVTQMGNDKSIKCEQNLGHDTMYWYKQDSKKFLKIMFSYNNKELIINETVPNRFSPKSPDKAHLNLHINSLELGDSAVYFCASSEGGSVYGYTFGSGTRLTVV.

The chain uses TRBV7-3 and TRBJ2-4. Germline loops: CDR1 SGHTA, CDR2 FQGTGA. The CDR3 contains 13 residues. The CDR3 spells CASSPALDGIQYF. The complete variable domain, with remaining parts taken from reference TRBV7-3 and TRBJ2-4, reads GAGVSQTPSNKVTEKGKYVELRCDPISGHTALYWYRQSLGQGPEFLIYFQGTGAADDSGLPNDRFFAVRPEGSVSTLKIQRTERGDSAVYLCASSPALDGIQYFGAGTRLSVL.

The chain joins TRBV5-1 to TRBJ2-2; TCRdb lists TRBD1, though no DNA is available to test this call. Per the germline V gene, CDR1 is SGHRS and CDR2 is YFSETQ. The CDR3 is 14 residues long. The CDR3 is CASNLGETTGELFF.

CDR3 protein: CASSPTTGSYNEQFF. The V call is TRBV4-1, the J call TRBJ2-1; without DNA, the TCRdb call of TRBD1 cannot be checked. The V gene's germline CDR1 is MGHRA and CDR2 YSYEKL. The CDR3 consists of 15 residues.

The chain uses TRBV4-1 and TRBJ1-5; TCRdb proposes TRBD1, but this gene call is untestable without DNA. The germline V gene has CDR1 MGHRA and CDR2 YSYEKL. There are 18 residues in the CDR3. This CDR3 is CASSSEPQGSYSNQPQHF.

This sequence joins TRBV5-1 and TRBJ2-5; absent DNA, TCRdb's TRBD1 call cannot be checked. CDR3 length: 14 residues. In germline, CDR1 is SGHRS, CDR2 YFSETQ. CDR3 region: CASSLSAGRETQYF.

The CDR3: CASSLGVSYEQYF. The chain couples TRBV5-6 to TRBJ2-7. The CDR3 has 13 amino acids. CDR1 is SGHDT and CDR2 is YYEEEE in the germline V gene. The full variable domain, with the rest looked up from reference TRBV5-6 and TRBJ2-7, is DAGVTQSPTHLIKTRGQQVTLRCSPKSGHDTVSWYQQALGQGPQFIFQYYEEEERQRGNFPDRFSGHQFPNYSSELNVNALLLGDSALYLCASSLGVSYEQYFGPGTRLTVT.

The rearrangement joins TRBV11-2 to TRBJ1-2. The germline gives CDR1 SGHAT, CDR2 FQNNGV. This CDR3 spans 12 amino acids. The CDR3 sequence: CASSLGMLGYTF.

The CDR3 reads CASSPISSGAYNEQFF. V gene TRBV27 combines with J gene TRBJ2-1; TCRdb calls TRBD2, which cannot be checked without DNA. CDR3 length equals 16 residues. The germline V gene has CDR1 MNHEY and CDR2 SMNVEV (reference sequence).

The V gene is TRBV20-1, the J gene TRBJ1-6; checking the TCRdb D call of TRBD1 is not possible without DNA. CDR3 length: 18 residues. Germline V gives CDR1 DFQATT, CDR2 SNEGSKA (reference sequence). CDR3 loop: CSARDGSRDISYNSPLHF.

The chain is built from TRBV20-1 and TRBJ1-1. Germline CDR1 reads DFQATT; CDR2 reads SNEGSKA (reference sequence). This CDR3 has 16 amino acids. The CDR3 loop reads CSARELGEGLWTEAFF.

The chain has TRBV29-1 and TRBJ2-1; there is no DNA to check the TCRdb D call of TRBD1. From germline, CDR1 is SQVTM and CDR2 ANQGSEA. The CDR3 loop spans 15 amino acids. The CDR3 protein is CSVELGGRAYNEQFF.

The CDR3 here is CASSPYRGSGGYTF. This chain uses TRBV5-1 with TRBJ1-2; TCRdb gives TRBD1 as the D gene, but with no DNA this cannot be confirmed. The CDR3 spans 14 residues. Germline assignment: CDR1 SGHRS and CDR2 YFSETQ.

CDR3 amino acids: CASSESAAENQPQHF. This chain connects TRBV10-2 to TRBJ1-5. The germline CDR1 and CDR2 sequences are WSHSY and SAAADI. The CDR3 is 15 residues long.

The rearrangement uses TRBV12-5 and TRBJ2-1; TCRdb outputs TRBD1, but without DNA this stays unchecked. Germline V gene lookup returns CDR1 LGHNT and CDR2 FRNRAP. The CDR3 spans 16 residues. The chain's CDR3 is CASGLVPRATYNEQFF.

This rearrangement joins TRBV20-1 to TRBJ2-3; TCRdb names TRBD2, which stays unverified in the absence of DNA. The CDR3 has 13 amino acids. Germline V CDR1 and CDR2: DFQATT, SNEGSKA (reference sequence). The CDR3 spells CSAKREGPDTQYF.

The chain combines TRBV12-3 or TRBV12-4 with TRBJ1-1. This CDR3 region has 12 residues. CDR3 sequence: CASGRGIPEAFF.